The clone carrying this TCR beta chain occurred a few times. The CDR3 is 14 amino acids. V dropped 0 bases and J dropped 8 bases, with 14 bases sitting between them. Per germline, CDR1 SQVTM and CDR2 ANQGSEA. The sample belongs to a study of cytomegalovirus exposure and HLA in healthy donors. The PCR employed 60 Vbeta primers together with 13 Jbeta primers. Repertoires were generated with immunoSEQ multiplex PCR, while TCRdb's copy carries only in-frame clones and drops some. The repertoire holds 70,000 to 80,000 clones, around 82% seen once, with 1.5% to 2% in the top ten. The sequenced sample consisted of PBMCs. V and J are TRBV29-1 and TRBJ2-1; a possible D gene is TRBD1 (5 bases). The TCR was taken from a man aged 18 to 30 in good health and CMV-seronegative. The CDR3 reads CSVEETGSVYEQFF. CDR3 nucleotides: TGCAGCGTTGAAGAAACAGGTTCAGTCTATGAGCAGTTCTTC.